The clone carrying this T cell receptor beta chain has a handful of counts. Antigen: not known. Repertoires were generated with immunoSEQ multiplex PCR, while TCRdb's copy carries only in-frame clones and drops some. Altogether tens of thousands of clones are present, 60% to 85% being singletons, with the ten largest covering more than 3.5%. The data stem from a study of PD-L1 blockade in urothelial cancer. Study details: About 90% of the 29 patients were men with bladder-origin urothelial cancer. Blood was tested 3 weeks (second dose) and 6 weeks into treatment. T cell content in blood samples showed a median of about 140,000. Study observations and caveats: When pretreatment blood TCR clonality was below the median, it predicted better survival.

The V end was cut by 3 bases, the J end by 2 bases, with 7 bases between. Per germline, CDR1 SEHNR and CDR2 FQNEAQ (reference sequence). The CDR3 is made up of 13 amino acids. Here the sequenced sample was PBMCs, taken around atezolizumab (anti-PD-L1) treatment. V and J are TRBV7-9 and TRBJ1-2; D remains unclear. This receptor was taken from a man in his sixties or seventies with urothelial cancer. CDR3 region: CASSFTSNYGYTF. For the CDR3, the DNA is TGTGCCAGCAGCTTTACATCCAACTATGGCTACACCTTC.